A single sample gave rise to the 22 T cell receptor beta chains below, sequenced in a study of OX40 agonist ivuxolimab in advanced cancers. Generated by immunoSEQ multiplex PCR, the TCRdb table keeps only in-frame clones and is missing some. The sample holds approximately 46,000 clones; approximately 71% are singletons and the top ten take 2.6%. The sequenced sample was CD4+ or CD8+ T cells sorted from blood, obtained in a trial of the OX40 agonist ivuxolimab. All receptors come from an adult with an advanced solid tumor such as melanoma, head and neck, liver or kidney cancer.

The chain links TRBV6-1 to TRBJ2-7; D ambiguous. This CDR3 has 11 residues. The germline CDR1 and CDR2 sequences are MNHNS and SASEGT. V shed 1 base and J shed 4 bases, with 2 bases lying between them. The chain's CDR3 is CASSEGYEQYF. The CDR3 bases are TGTGCCAGCAGTGAAGGGTACGAGCAGTACTTC.

V gene TRBV18 combines with J gene TRBJ1-5; 7 bases fit TRBD1. Unmatched junction bases numbered 3, after V lost 3 bases and J lost 4 bases. The CDR3 extends over 14 amino acids. Germline lookup yields CDR1 KGHSH and CDR2 LQKENI. The CDR3 reads CASSPGTVNQPQHF. The CDR3 DNA is TGTGCCAGCTCACCCGGGACAGTGAATCAGCCCCAGCATTTT.

The V and J genes are TRBV5-1 and TRBJ2-7; no firm D call. Germline values: CDR1 SGHRS, CDR2 YFSETQ. This CDR3 region has 14 residues. Trimming took 2 bases from V and 0 from J, leaving 9 bases between them. CDR3 loop: CASSFDWSSYEQYF. Written as DNA, the CDR3 is TGCGCCAGCAGCTTTGATTGGAGCTCCTACGAGCAGTACTTC.

DNA for the CDR3: TGTGCCAGCATCGGAGGGGGCGGCAATCAGCCCCAGCATTTT. Its protein is CASIGGGGNQPQHF. This chain uses TRBV2 with TRBJ1-5; 7 bases line up with TRBD1. This CDR3 contains 14 residues. J was trimmed by 2 bases and V by 7 bases; bases with no gene match: 5. CDR1 SNHLY and CDR2 FYNNEI come from the germline V gene.

V is TRBV7-8 and J is TRBJ2-1; perhaps TRBD2 as D (6 bases). CDR1 SGHVS and CDR2 FQNEAQ come from the germline V gene. The length of the CDR3 is 13 residues. V gave up 5 bases and J gave up 9 bases, with 14 bases separating them. This chain's CDR3 is CASSLGLRSEQFF. CDR3 sequence (DNA): TGTGCCAGCAGCCTCGGACTACGCAGTGAGCAGTTCTTC.

The chain links TRBV5-4 to TRBJ2-7, with 9 bases lining up with TRBD2. Germline V gives CDR1 SGHNT, CDR2 YYREEE (reference sequence). The CDR3 has 15 amino acids. Trimming took 5 bases from V and 2 from J; bases not matched to a gene: 8. For the CDR3, the DNA is TGTGCCAGCAGGTTGACGCTAGCGGGAACCTACGAGCAGTACTTC. Its protein product is CASRLTLAGTYEQYF.

In its sample, this clone was seen a few times. The CDR3 DNA follows: TGCGCCAGCAGCCAAACAGGGAATGAGCAGTTCTTC. Translation: CASSQTGNEQFF. The chain joins TRBV4-1 to TRBJ2-1, with D perhaps TRBD1 (6 bases). Germline V gene lookup returns CDR1 MGHRA and CDR2 YSYEKL. CDR3 length: 12 residues. V was clipped by 2 bases and J by 7 bases, with 6 bases between them.

This chain connects TRBV6-1 to TRBJ2-7; D unclear. Looked up from germline, CDR1 is MNHNS and CDR2 is SASEGT. The CDR3 loop spans 14 amino acids. V lost 2 bases and J 0 bases, leaving 8 bases between the germline ends. CDR3 DNA sequence: TGTGCCAGCAGTGAATTTATATCCTCCTACGAGCAGTACTTC. Residues: CASSEFISSYEQYF.

The V and J genes are TRBV25-1 and TRBJ2-5; 8 positions match TRBD1. CDR3 length: 16 residues. V was clipped by 2 bases and J by 5 bases; unmatched bases: 10. Germline assignment: CDR1 MGHDK and CDR2 SYGVNS. The CDR3 DNA reads TGTGCCAGCAGTGAAGGGGGGAGACAGGGGTCGGAGACCCAGTACTTC. Translation: CASSEGGRQGSETQYF. Looking up the rest from reference TRBV25-1 and TRBJ2-5 gives the full variable domain: EADIYQTPRYLVIGTGKKITLECSQTMGHDKMYWYQQDPGMELHLIHYSYGVNSTEKGDLSSESTVSRIRTEHFPLTLESARPSHTSQYLCASSEGGRQGSETQYFGPGTRLLVL.

V usage is TRBV28 and J usage is TRBJ1-4; maybe TRBD1 (6 bases). Germline V lookup: CDR1 MDHEN, CDR2 SYDVKM. The CDR3 runs 12 residues. Trimming left V 5 bases short and J 8 bases short, with 9 bases between. CDR3 region: CASSKGTEKLFF. The CDR3 DNA is TGTGCCAGCAGTAAGGGGACAGAAAAACTGTTTTTT.

The V call is TRBV5-1, the J call TRBJ1-1; D perhaps matches TRBD1 (5 bases). Germline V lookup: CDR1 SGHRS, CDR2 YFSETQ. With 0 bases removed from V and 7 bases from J, the gap between germline ends came to 10 bases. CDR3 length: 13 residues. The CDR3 sequence: CASSLAVQGEAFF. The CDR3 DNA sequence: TGCGCCAGCAGCTTGGCCGTGCAGGGTGAAGCTTTCTTT.

This rearrangement joins TRBV10-2 to TRBJ2-5; perhaps TRBD1 as D (6 bases). The CDR3 has 13 amino acids. V was cut by 8 bases and J by 1 base, with 11 bases left in between. The germline CDR1 and CDR2 sequences are WSHSY and SAAADI. The DNA of the CDR3 is TGCGCCAGCGCAGGACAGCCCCAAGAGACCCAGTACTTC. The encoded protein is CASAGQPQETQYF.

The chain is built from TRBV28 and TRBJ2-1; a weak D match, TRBD1 (5 bases). The V end lost 8 bases, the J end lost 8 bases, and 16 bases lay between the germline ends. The CDR3 runs to 13 residues. Germline CDR1 MDHEN, CDR2 SYDVKM. This CDR3 is CASETPGSHEQFF. CDR3 sequence (DNA): TGTGCCAGCGAAACCCCAGGGTCTCATGAGCAGTTCTTC.

J is TRBJ2-3 and V is TRBV5-1, with unresolved D. This CDR3 has 14 residues. Trimming took off 0 bases at V and 0 bases at J, with 5 bases between the two ends. Germline lookup yields CDR1 SGHRS and CDR2 YFSETQ. The DNA for the CDR3 is TGCGCCAGCAGCTTGGGGGGAAGCACAGATACGCAGTATTTT. It is translated as CASSLGGSTDTQYF.

This chain connects TRBV6-6 to TRBJ1-1, with a tentative D call TRBD1 (5 bases). Germline V CDR1 and CDR2: MNHNY, SVGAGI (reference sequence). Trimming removed 2 bases at V and 5 bases at J, with 9 bases between. This CDR3 has 13 residues. CDR3 nucleotide sequence: TGTGCCAGCAGTTACGGGGGGGGGACTGAAGCTTTCTTT. Encoded protein: CASSYGGGTEAFF.

The count of this clone is one. V usage is TRBV7-9 and J usage is TRBJ1-3; D is uncertain. This CDR3 is built from 15 residues. From germline, CDR1 is SEHNR and CDR2 FQNEAQ (reference sequence). V lost 1 base and J 3 bases, leaving 10 bases between the germline ends. For the CDR3, the DNA is TGTGCCAGCAGCTTAGTACAGACCTTTGGAAACACCATATATTTT. It translates to CASSLVQTFGNTIYF.

The genes are TRBV28 and TRBJ1-4; TRBD1 matches 7 bases. The germline gives CDR1 MDHEN, CDR2 SYDVKM. Germline trimming cut 8 bases from V and 3 bases from J; bases unmatched to any gene: 6. This CDR3 spans 14 amino acids. CDR3 coding DNA: TGTGCCAGCCACGCCGGGACAGCTAATGAAAAACTGTTTTTT. It codes for CASHAGTANEKLFF.

The chain combines TRBV28 with TRBJ1-2; 11 bases align to TRBD1. CDR3 length equals 16 residues. V shed 3 bases, J shed 2 bases, and the junction held 5 bases outside the gene matches. The germline V gene encodes CDR1 MDHEN and CDR2 SYDVKM. Here the CDR3 DNA reads TGTGCCAGCAGTTTTACCGGGACAGGGGGGAACTATGGCTACACCTTC. This codes for CASSFTGTGGNYGYTF.

A remark on this clone: Within the sample, other DNA sequences also encode this same CDR3. The J gene is TRBJ2-7, the V gene TRBV12-2; the DNA was not compared with TRBD2, the D call given in the table. TRBV12-2 is assigned pseudogene status. The CDR3 spans 18 residues. This CDR3 is CASRLALGRVGSHYEQYF. The CDR3 region has the DNA TGTGCAAGTCGCTTAGCTTTAGGGAGGGTTGGGTCTCATTACGAGCAGTACTTC.

The V and J genes are TRBV18 and TRBJ1-4; possible D gene TRBD1, 6 bases. Trimming pared 6 bases from V and 6 bases from J, leaving 11 bases between. The CDR3 is made up of 13 amino acids. Looked up from germline, CDR1 is KGHSH and CDR2 is LQKENI. The CDR3 coding sequence is TGTGCCAGCTCCTCTGGACAGCATGAAAAACTGTTTTTT. This encodes CASSSGQHEKLFF.

This chain links TRBV13 with TRBJ2-1; D call uncertain. This CDR3 contains 14 residues. V dropped 3 bases and J dropped 5 bases, with 11 bases sitting between them. In germline, CDR1 is PRHDT, CDR2 FYEKMQ (reference sequence). CDR3 residues: CASSFWVRHNEQFF. The CDR3 DNA sequence: TGTGCCAGCAGCTTCTGGGTACGCCACAATGAGCAGTTCTTC.

J is TRBJ2-3 and V is TRBV9; D possibly corresponds to TRBD1 (5 bases). Between the trimmed V and J ends, which lost 0 bases and 2 bases, there was a span of 10 bases. The CDR3 extends over 15 amino acids. Germline CDR1 and CDR2: SGDLS and YYNGEE. The CDR3: CASSVVPGNTDTQYF. In nucleotides, the CDR3 is TGTGCCAGCAGCGTAGTTCCAGGGAACACAGATACGCAGTATTTT.